These 9 T cell receptor beta chains were sequenced from one sample in a study of Graves' ophthalmopathy and Graves' hyperthyroidism (dated by TCRdb to the late 2010s). Instrument on record: Illumina HiSeq 2000. For repertoire sequencing, the TCR beta CDR3 regions were amplified from RNA transcripts. The first round of RT-PCR was done with HTBI primers and the Qiagen OneStep RT-PCR kit, and was followed by a second round of multiplex PCR, then size selection and purification. The public reads were reanalyzed by TCRdb: fastp trimming at Q25, MiXCR alignment, in-frame beta chains only. Rows matching on CDR3 protein sequence are summarized as one entry with the most common DNA and genes. The sample records hundreds of thousands of distinct CDR3 sequences, about two fifths of which are singletons. The biggest ten clones account for over 2.5% of the sample. Material for sequencing was peripheral blood. The source of these receptors is an adult man with Graves' ophthalmopathy.

This clonotype has just a few counts. The J gene is TRBJ1-1, the V gene TRBV7-8; the D gene is possibly TRBD1 (5 bases). Germline lookup yields CDR1 SGHVS and CDR2 FQNEAQ. V dropped 5 bases and J dropped 6 bases, with 16 bases sitting between them. This CDR3 has 14 amino acids. CDR3 sequence reads: CASSHFQGVAEAFF. CDR3 DNA sequence: TGTGCCAGCAGCCATTTCCAGGGTGTAGCTGAAGCTTTCTTT.

This clonotype appeared a few times. The rearrangement uses TRBV12-3 or TRBV12-4 and TRBJ2-5; no clear D gene. The CDR3 is 11 residues long. Trimming cost V 3 bases and J 7 bases, with 6 bases left between them. The CDR3 DNA sequence: TGTGCCAGCAGTTTTCTGGGGACCCAGTACTTC. As protein: CASSFLGTQYF.

This clonotype was detected many times. The V call is TRBV29-1, the J call TRBJ2-7, with 9 bases that match TRBD1. The germline V gene encodes CDR1 SQVTM and CDR2 ANQGSEA. This CDR3 has 12 residues. V lost 6 bases and J lost 3; bases outside the gene matches: 3. The CDR3 loop is CSVGTGNYEQYF. CDR3 DNA: TGCAGCGTAGGGACAGGGAACTACGAGCAGTACTTC.

This clonotype was counted at least ten times. This CDR3 reads CASSLTGRQETQYF. In DNA, the CDR3 is TGTGCCAGCAGCCTGACAGGGCGACAAGAGACCCAGTACTTC. This chain connects TRBV5-4 to TRBJ2-5; 7 nucleotides line up with TRBD1. With 4 bases clipped from V and 2 bases from J, the junction kept 5 bases outside the gene matches. The CDR3 totals 14 residues. Germline assignment: CDR1 SGHNT and CDR2 YYREEE (reference sequence).

This clonotype was found many times. CDR3 nucleotides: TGTGCCAGCAGCTCGGGACAGGGCCTACAAGAGACCCAGTACTTC. Translating it yields CASSSGQGLQETQYF. The V call is TRBV7-9, the J call TRBJ2-5; 9 positions match TRBD1. The trim removed 4 bases at V and 2 bases at J, leaving 5 bases unmatched. The length of the CDR3 is 15 residues. Germline V gene sequence: CDR1 SEHNR, CDR2 FQNEAQ (reference sequence).

The gene calls are TRBV6-5 and TRBJ2-5; 7 bases are a match to TRBD1. J gave up 5 bases and V 1 base, and 13 bases lay outside the gene matches. CDR3 length: 17 residues. CDR1 is MNHEY, CDR2 SVGAGI, per germline. CDR3 residues: CASSYYDGAARGETQYF. The CDR3 nucleotides read TGTGCCAGCAGTTACTACGACGGGGCAGCCAGGGGGGAGACCCAGTACTTC.

The V gene is TRBV7-9, the J gene TRBJ1-6; 7 bases match TRBD1. V was clipped by 5 bases and J by 7 bases; unmatched bases: 5. This CDR3 comprises 14 residues. Looked up from germline, CDR1 is SEHNR and CDR2 is FQNEAQ (reference sequence). The CDR3 here is CASSGYRGNSPLHF. The CDR3 bases are TGTGCCAGCAGCGGTTACAGGGGCAATTCACCCCTCCACTTT.

This clonotype was observed many times. The chain couples TRBV2 to TRBJ1-1, with a possible D match to TRBD1 (5 bases). The CDR3 spans 16 residues. V was cut by 5 bases and J by 3 bases, with 19 bases left in between. Germline CDR1 is SNHLY and CDR2 is FYNNEI. In DNA, the CDR3 is TGTGCCAGCAGTCTAAGTCCCCGGGACGGGGACACTGAAGCTTTCTTT. Translated: CASSLSPRDGDTEAFF.

On this clonotype: A read error may explain this, as a much larger clone is one base away. Here the CDR3 reads CASSFGTSGDSGTQYF. The CDR3 DNA reads TGTGCCAGCAGCTTTGGCACTAGCGGGGATTCGGGGACCCAGTACTTC. The V and J genes are TRBV11-2 and TRBJ2-5; 10 nucleotides match TRBD2. This CDR3 has 16 amino acids. Germline loops: CDR1 SGHAT, CDR2 FQNNGV. V shed 3 bases, J shed 7 bases, and the junction held 11 bases outside the gene matches. The complete variable domain, with remaining parts taken from reference TRBV11-2 and TRBJ2-5, reads EAGVAQSPRYKIIEKRQSVAFWCNPISGHATLYWYQQILGQGPKLLIQFQNNGVVDDSQLPKDRFSAERLKGVDSTLKIQPAKLEDSAVYLCASSFGTSGDSGTQYFGPGTRLLVL.